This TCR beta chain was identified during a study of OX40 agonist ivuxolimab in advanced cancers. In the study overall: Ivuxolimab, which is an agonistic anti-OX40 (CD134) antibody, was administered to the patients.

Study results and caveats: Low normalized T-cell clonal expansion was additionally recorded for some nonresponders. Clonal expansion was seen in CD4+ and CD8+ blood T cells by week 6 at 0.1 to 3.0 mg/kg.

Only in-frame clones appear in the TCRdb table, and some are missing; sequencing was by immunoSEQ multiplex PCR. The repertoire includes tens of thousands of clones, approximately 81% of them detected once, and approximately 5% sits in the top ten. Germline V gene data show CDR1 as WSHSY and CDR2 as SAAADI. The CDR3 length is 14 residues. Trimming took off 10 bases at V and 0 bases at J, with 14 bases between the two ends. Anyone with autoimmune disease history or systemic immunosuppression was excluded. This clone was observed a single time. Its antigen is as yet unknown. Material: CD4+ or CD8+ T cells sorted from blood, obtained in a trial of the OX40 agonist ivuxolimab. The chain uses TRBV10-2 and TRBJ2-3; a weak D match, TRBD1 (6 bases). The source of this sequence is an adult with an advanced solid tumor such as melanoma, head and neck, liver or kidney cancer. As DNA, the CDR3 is TGCGCCACTTCATGGGGGCTTAGCACAGATACGCAGTATTTT. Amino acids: CATSWGLSTDTQYF.